The 24 T cell receptor beta chains given below trace back to one sample, sequenced in a study of CD8 T cells in Susac syndrome (dated by TCRdb to the late 2010s). The receptor library was made with the immunoSEQ multiplex PCR assay. RNA was extracted with the RNeasy kit and roughly 0.5 to 1 ug was reverse transcribed using random hexamers. Clones were called with MiXCR by TCRdb after fastp trimmed the public reads at Q25, and only in-frame beta chains were retained. Rows are combined by CDR3 protein, so each entry shows the most common genes and DNA. This sample is represented by about 300,000 distinct CDR3 sequences; 70% to 90% of them were singletons. The top ten constitute roughly 0.17% of the sample. What was sequenced was CD8+ T cells from PBMCs. All receptors derive from a human donor with multiple sclerosis.

This clonotype has only a few counts. This chain connects TRBV6-1 to TRBJ2-3, with TRBD2 identical over 11 bases. The junction had 5 bases not matched to a gene; V was cut back by 5 bases and J by 4 bases. The CDR3 is 15 amino acids. Germline-derived CDR1 and CDR2 are MNHNS and SASEGT. CDR3 in amino acids: CASSFTSGGADTQYF. In DNA, the CDR3 is TGTGCCAGCAGTTTCACTAGCGGGGGAGCAGATACGCAGTATTTT.

This clonotype was picked up one time. V gene TRBV29-1 combines with J gene TRBJ2-2; either TRBD1 or TRBD2 may supply D (5 bases each). The length of the CDR3 is 14 residues. CDR1 and CDR2 (germline): SQVTM, ANQGSEA. V lost 7 bases and J lost 5, with 17 bases in between. CDR3 nucleotide sequence: TGCAGCGCCACGGATCCCGGGGCGACCGGGGAGCTGTTTTTT. This translates into CSATDPGATGELFF.

This clonotype is a singleton in its sample. The chain combines TRBV20-1 with TRBJ2-1; 9 positions agree with TRBD2. V lost 2 bases to trimming and J lost 5 bases; unmatched junction nucleotides: 7. This CDR3 has 15 residues. From germline, CDR1 is DFQATT and CDR2 SNEGSKA (reference sequence). The CDR3 reads CSARRLAAANNEQFF. For the CDR3, the DNA is TGCAGTGCTAGAAGACTAGCGGCCGCGAACAATGAGCAGTTCTTC.

The chain joins TRBV18 to TRBJ2-1, with D perhaps matching TRBD2 (5 bases). Germline V lookup: CDR1 KGHSH, CDR2 LQKENI. V was clipped by 3 bases and J by 8 bases, with 14 bases between them. The CDR3 totals 14 residues. The CDR3: CASSPRTAGDEQFF. The CDR3 DNA reads TGTGCCAGCTCACCGCGGACGGCCGGGGATGAGCAGTTCTTC.

This chain joins TRBV5-1 and TRBJ1-2; TRBD1 might be the D (6 bases). V gave up 1 base and J gave up 5 bases, with 15 bases separating them. The germline CDR1 and CDR2 sequences are SGHRS and YFSETQ. The CDR3 runs 15 residues. The CDR3 loop reads CASSLFRPGEYGYTF. CDR3 in DNA: TGCGCCAGCAGCTTGTTTCGTCCAGGGGAATATGGCTACACCTTC. The full variable domain, completed using reference TRBV5-1 and TRBJ1-2, is KAGVTQTPRYLIKTRGQQVTLSCSPISGHRSVSWYQQTPGQGLQFLFEYFSETQRNKGNFPGRFSGRQFSNSRSEMNVSTLELGDSALYLCASSLFRPGEYGYTFGSGTRLTVV.

This clonotype was counted a single time. The V call is TRBV30, the J call TRBJ2-3; 11 bases are shared with TRBD2. CDR1 and CDR2 (germline): GTSNPN, SVGIG (reference sequence). V trimming: 2 bases; J trimming: 3 bases; junction bases outside the gene matches: 4. The CDR3 is made up of 15 amino acids. CDR3 sequence (DNA): TGTGCCTGGAGTTTGACTAGCGGGGCTACAGATACGCAGTATTTT. The encoded protein is CAWSLTSGATDTQYF.

V usage is TRBV6-1 and J usage is TRBJ2-1; 9 positions agree with TRBD2. Germline V gives CDR1 MNHNS, CDR2 SASEGT. V shed 6 bases and J 5 bases; nucleotides not matched to a gene: 8. The length of the CDR3 is 15 residues. This chain's CDR3 is CASRASGVKDNEQFF. CDR3 in DNA: TGTGCCAGCAGGGCTAGCGGGGTTAAGGACAATGAGCAGTTCTTC.

The DNA for the CDR3 is TGTGCCATCAGTGAGGAGGGGAGGGGGAACACTGAAGCTTTCTTT. It is translated as CAISEEGRGNTEAFF. The genes are TRBV10-3 and TRBJ1-1; possible D gene TRBD1, 5 bases. From germline, CDR1 is ENHRY and CDR2 SYGVKD. The CDR3 runs to 15 residues. The V end lost 2 bases, the J end lost 1 base, and 11 bases lay between the germline ends.

This clonotype was detected only once. This CDR3 is CASSQAPSGGGADTQYF. For the CDR3, the DNA is TGCGCCAGCAGCCAAGCTCCGAGCGGGGGTGGTGCAGATACGCAGTATTTT. The chain joins TRBV4-3 to TRBJ2-3; 8 nucleotides align to TRBD2. The CDR3 is 17 residues long. From germline, CDR1 is LGHNA and CDR2 YSLEER. J gave up 4 bases and V 1 base, and 10 bases lay outside the gene matches.

V is TRBV2 and J is TRBJ2-5; tentatively, D is TRBD2 (6 bases). CDR1 SNHLY and CDR2 FYNNEI come from the germline V gene. The CDR3 has 14 residues. Deletions cut 3 bases from V and 4 bases from J, with 12 bases between. The CDR3, as DNA: TGTGCCAGCAGTGATTGGGGGACTTTAGAGACCCAGTACTTC. Translation gives CASSDWGTLETQYF.

This clonotype has just one count. The rearrangement uses TRBV7-8 and TRBJ2-7; 11 bases match TRBD2. Trimming removed 5 bases from V and 2 bases from J; junction bases left unmatched: 5. Per germline, CDR1 SGHVS and CDR2 FQNEAQ. The CDR3 totals 15 residues. The CDR3 region is CASSPWTSGPYEQYF. The CDR3, as DNA: TGTGCCAGCAGCCCCTGGACTAGCGGGCCCTACGAGCAGTACTTC.

This chain connects TRBV6-4 to TRBJ2-2; a weak D match, TRBD1 (6 bases). Trimming removed 8 bases from V and 3 bases from J, with 10 bases in between. There are 13 residues in the CDR3. Germline CDR1 is MRHNA and CDR2 is SNTAGT. This CDR3 is CASQQGDTGELFF. The CDR3 region has the DNA TGTGCCAGCCAACAGGGCGACACCGGGGAGCTGTTTTTT.

This rearrangement joins TRBV6-5 to TRBJ2-2; D not resolved. V lost 3 bases and J lost 4, with 6 bases in between. This CDR3 region has 13 residues. The germline CDR1 and CDR2 sequences are MNHEY and SVGAGI. CDR3 amino acids: CASSYFGTGELFF. CDR3 DNA: TGTGCCAGCAGTTATTTTGGCACCGGGGAGCTGTTTTTT.

The chain links TRBV30 to TRBJ1-2; 7 bases are shared with TRBD1. Germline CDR1 and CDR2: GTSNPN and SVGIG (reference sequence). V trimming: 8 bases; J trimming: 1 base; junction bases outside the gene matches: 13. The CDR3 extends over 15 amino acids. The CDR3 DNA reads TGTGCCATCGAGGCCGGGACAGAGGTTAACTATGGCTACACCTTC. It is translated as CAIEAGTEVNYGYTF.

The gene calls are TRBV10-2 and TRBJ2-7; D call uncertain. Between the trimmed V and J ends, which lost 6 bases and 4 bases, there was a span of 13 bases. The CDR3 extends over 13 amino acids. Germline V gene lookup returns CDR1 WSHSY and CDR2 SAAADI. The CDR3 region is CASRPRSPYEQYF. In nucleotides, the CDR3 is TGCGCCAGCAGACCGAGGAGCCCATACGAGCAGTACTTC.

This chain links TRBV15 with TRBJ2-1; 15 bases fit TRBD2. Trimming took 5 bases from V and 8 from J; bases not matched to a gene: 7. CDR1 and CDR2 (germline): LNHNV, YYDKDF (reference sequence). The length of the CDR3 is 16 residues. CDR3 amino acids: CATSAPGLAGGYEQFF. The CDR3 region has the DNA TGTGCCACCAGCGCTCCGGGACTAGCGGGAGGTTATGAGCAGTTCTTC.

The chain carries TRBV15 and TRBJ2-1; 10 nucleotides line up with TRBD2. The CDR3 is 19 residues long. Germline V lookup: CDR1 LNHNV, CDR2 YYDKDF (reference sequence). Trimming cost V 2 bases and J 0 bases; bases outside gene matches: 10. CDR3 in DNA: TGTGCCACCAGCAGATACCTAGCGGGAGAACCTGGCTCCTACAATGAGCAGTTCTTC. Translation gives CATSRYLAGEPGSYNEQFF.

V and J are TRBV9 and TRBJ2-7; D gene unclear. Germline CDR1 is SGDLS and CDR2 is YYNGEE. This CDR3 has 13 amino acids. V lost 4 bases to trimming and J lost 3 bases, with 11 bases between them. CDR3 sequence (DNA): TGTGCCAGCAGCCAGAGCCCGGACTACGAGCAGTACTTC. Residues: CASSQSPDYEQYF.

The chain links TRBV15 to TRBJ2-7; 7 bases align to TRBD2. Germline V gives CDR1 LNHNV, CDR2 YYDKDF (reference sequence). CDR3 length: 16 residues. The V gene end was trimmed by 2 bases and the J gene end by 0 bases; junction bases not matched to a gene: 7. In DNA form, the CDR3 reads TGTGCCACCAGCAGAAAAAGCGGGACCCTCTCCTACGAGCAGTACTTC. Its protein product is CATSRKSGTLSYEQYF.

The CDR3: CASSYLGGSAEAFF. In DNA form, the CDR3 reads TGTGCCAGCAGTTACTTAGGGGGCAGCGCTGAAGCTTTCTTT. The chain recombines TRBV6-5 with TRBJ1-1; TRBD1 matches 7 bases. Germline assignment: CDR1 MNHEY and CDR2 SVGAGI. The CDR3 length is 14 residues. The V segment lost 1 base and the J segment 6 bases; nucleotides outside the gene matches: 5.

The chain joins TRBV19 to TRBJ2-3, with TRBD1 as a possible D gene (5 bases). The germline V gene has CDR1 LNHDA and CDR2 SQIVND (reference sequence). This CDR3 has 16 amino acids. The V gene lost 9 bases and the J gene lost 6 bases, with 25 bases spanning the gap. CDR3 DNA: TGTGCCAGCAGAGGACAAGGACAACAATTTATGGATACGCAGTATTTT. This translates into CASRGQGQQFMDTQYF.

The V call is TRBV20-1, the J call TRBJ2-1, with TRBD2 matching 13 bases. The CDR3 sequence is 16 residues long. The germline gives CDR1 DFQATT, CDR2 SNEGSKA (reference sequence). Germline trimming cut 6 bases from V and 7 bases from J; bases unmatched to any gene: 12. The CDR3 bases are TGCAGTGCCCAAGGCCTCACTAGCGGGGGGGGAAATGAGCAGTTCTTC. It yields the protein CSAQGLTSGGGNEQFF.

The J gene is TRBJ2-1, the V gene TRBV9; TRBD2 aligns across 12 bases. The germline gives CDR1 SGDLS, CDR2 YYNGEE. The V segment lost 3 bases and the J segment 6 bases; nucleotides outside the gene matches: 7. The CDR3 contains 16 residues. CDR3 in DNA: TGTGCCAGCAGCGCCCTAGCGGGAGGGCCAGTCAATGAGCAGTTCTTC. Translating gives CASSALAGGPVNEQFF.

This clonotype has more than one count but fewer than ten. The rearrangement joins TRBV4-1 to TRBJ2-7; D is possibly TRBD1 (5 bases). Trimming pared 0 bases from V and 4 bases from J, leaving 10 bases between. The CDR3 spans 14 residues. The germline V gene has CDR1 MGHRA and CDR2 YSYEKL. The DNA for the CDR3 is TGCGCCAGCAGCCAAGATTGGCAGGGATACGAGCAGTACTTC. Protein product: CASSQDWQGYEQYF.